This T cell receptor beta chain was retrieved from a study of response to subunit inactivated influenza vaccine. Findings and caveats of the study: Authors suggested seasonal influenza vaccinations each recruit few new T cells.

The table lists this clonotype with a few counts. What it binds is not known. CDR3 length equals 16 residues. The trim removed 5 bases at V and 8 bases at J, leaving 12 bases unmatched. CDR1 and CDR2 from the germline V gene are SGHTA and FQGNSA. Via MiXCR, TCRdb re-called the RT-PCR reads, giving one row per CDR3 protein. In the table there are hundreds of thousands of distinct CDR3 sequences, 15% to 19% of which are singletons. This TCR derives from a man between 45 and 60 years old who received an inactivated influenza vaccine. The source was PBMCs from blood, collected about 12 days after vaccination. The rearrangement links TRBV7-2 to TRBJ2-2; 9 nucleotides line up with TRBD2. The CDR3, as DNA: TGTGCCAGCAGCAGCCTAGCGGGATCCAATGGAGGGGAGCTGTTTTTT. Translated: CASSSLAGSNGGELFF.